Described below is a single T cell receptor beta chain sequence and its context. Antigen specificity is unknown. The CDR3 is made up of 13 amino acids. Trimming took off 5 bases at V and 1 base at J, with 9 bases between the two ends. Per germline, CDR1 SQVTM and CDR2 ANQGSEA. The data belong to a study of Ad26.COV2.S vaccination and SARS-CoV-2 variants. Overall study context: Enrollment placed the donor in the COV1001 Ad26.COV2.S trial arm. The authors gave Ad26.COV2.S intramuscularly, either once or twice 56 days apart. Study-wide points: Vaccinated individuals (as opposed to placebo recipients) had higher spike-specific TCR breadth.

Treatment meaning: around 19 received Ad26.COV2.S at low or high dose, single or two shots; five or six received placebo; per-sample allocation not given. Each sample was drawn 63 days after the first injection (of vaccine or placebo). The method was immunoSEQ multiplex PCR; TCRdb's version includes in-frame clones alone and lacks a portion of them. Of some 500,000 clones in the sample, 85% to 90% were seen once. This chain links TRBV29-1 with TRBJ1-5; perhaps TRBD1 as D (5 bases). The TCR comes from a person between 18 and 60 years old who received the Ad26.COV2.S COVID-19 vaccine or a placebo. The material was peripheral blood, obtained in a trial of Ad26.COV2.S vaccine versus placebo. For the CDR3, the DNA is TGCAGCGTTTGGGGGGGGAGCAATCAGCCCCAGCATTTT. Translated, it gives CSVWGGSNQPQHF.